These 24 T cell receptor beta chains were sequenced from one sample in a study of radiation and T cells in renal cell carcinoma. Sequenced by immunoSEQ multiplex PCR; TCRdb stores in-frame clones only, minus some. Of more than 150,000 clones in the sample, roughly 90% were seen once. Time point denoted: blood 2 weeks post-SBRT. Stated treatment: 15 Gy SBRT to primary tumor, nephrectomy 4 weeks later. The source was blood, collected from a patient whose treatment included radiotherapy and nephrectomy. Every receptor here comes from a woman between 50 and 59 years old with renal cell carcinoma.

This chain uses TRBV19 with TRBJ1-1; no firm D call. Deletions cut 4 bases from V and 3 bases from J, with 9 bases between. Per germline, CDR1 LNHDA and CDR2 SQIVND (reference sequence). The CDR3 extends over 13 amino acids. The CDR3 region is CASSTTKDTEAFF. CDR3 nucleotides: TGTGCCAGTAGTACGACTAAGGACACTGAAGCTTTCTTT.

This sequence joins TRBV21-1 and TRBJ2-7; the table assigns TRBD2, which was not confirmed against the DNA. TRBV21-1 constitutes a pseudogene. This CDR3 is built from 18 residues. The CDR3 spells CASSKDGATSGGCDEQYF. CDR3 DNA sequence: TGTGCCAGCAGCAAAGACGGAGCCACTAGCGGGGGTTGCGACGAGCAGTACTTC.

The chain employs TRBV30 and TRBJ1-6, with a tentative D call TRBD1 (6 bases). Germline lookup yields CDR1 GTSNPN and CDR2 SVGIG (reference sequence). Trimming took 7 bases from V and 5 from J, leaving 12 bases between them. The CDR3 runs 13 residues. In DNA, the CDR3 is TGTGCCTTAACAGGACAGAATAATTCACCCCTCCACTTT. This gives the protein CALTGQNNSPLHF.

The chain has TRBV7-9 and TRBJ2-7; unclear D gene. Germline V gives CDR1 SEHNR, CDR2 FQNEAQ (reference sequence). Trimming shortened V by 5 bases and J by 3 bases, and 8 bases separated the two germline ends. This CDR3 contains 12 residues. The CDR3 loop is CASSNDRYEQYF. DNA for the CDR3: TGTGCCAGCAGCAATGACCGCTACGAGCAGTACTTC.

The chain links TRBV4-1 to TRBJ1-2, with unresolved D. This CDR3 contains 18 residues. V was pared by 4 bases and J by 2 bases, with 23 bases between. Germline CDR1 MGHRA, CDR2 YSYEKL. In nucleotides, the CDR3 is TGCGCCAGCAGCCCCTTGGGCCTGGGGAATGGGAACAACTATGGCTACACCTTC. This codes for CASSPLGLGNGNNYGYTF.

This clone has only one observation. The gene calls are TRBV6-5 and TRBJ2-3; 9 bases fit TRBD1. There are 16 residues in the CDR3. Germline CDR1 MNHEY, CDR2 SVGAGI. Unmatched junction bases numbered 9, after V lost 4 bases and J lost 4 bases. This CDR3 reads CASSSNRGRRADTQYF. DNA of the CDR3: TGTGCCAGCAGTTCCAACAGGGGGCGACGGGCAGATACGCAGTATTTT.

The chain has TRBV28 and TRBJ1-2, with 10 bases aligning to TRBD1. CDR1 is MDHEN, CDR2 SYDVKM, per germline. The CDR3 is 16 amino acids. V shed 5 bases and J 1 base; nucleotides not matched to a gene: 7. CDR3 bases: TGTGCCAGCAGTACCCGGGACAGGGGCCATAACTATGGCTACACCTTC. The encoded protein is CASSTRDRGHNYGYTF.

The chain links TRBV4-2 to TRBJ1-4; 8 nucleotides line up with TRBD1. Germline trimming cut 4 bases from V and 3 bases from J; bases unmatched to any gene: 4. Germline V gives CDR1 LGHNA, CDR2 YNFKEQ. This CDR3 spans 15 amino acids. CDR3 residues: CASSRTGPANEKLFF. The CDR3 nucleotides are TGTGCCAGCAGCCGGACAGGGCCGGCTAATGAAAAACTGTTTTTT.

This clone has just one count. This chain joins TRBV18 and TRBJ2-3; D perhaps matches TRBD2 (5 bases). This CDR3 region has 15 residues. Germline CDR1 is KGHSH and CDR2 is LQKENI. V was pared by 6 bases and J by 1 base, with 14 bases between. CDR3 DNA sequence: TGTGCCAGCTCCCCTGGACTGGAGGGCACAGATACGCAGTATTTT. Protein product: CASSPGLEGTDTQYF.

This clone was detected only once. This chain uses TRBV29-1 with TRBJ2-1; 12 positions match TRBD2. The CDR3 runs 16 residues. CDR1 is SQVTM, CDR2 ANQGSEA, per germline. V lost 7 bases, J lost 0 bases, and 7 bases stayed unmatched. CDR3 coding DNA: TGCAGCGCAAGGACTAGCGGGGCCAGCTCCTACAATGAGCAGTTCTTC. Translation gives CSARTSGASSYNEQFF.

V and J are TRBV19 and TRBJ2-6; no clear D gene. Deletions cut 6 bases from V and 4 bases from J, with 13 bases between. The CDR3 has 15 residues. From germline, CDR1 is LNHDA and CDR2 SQIVND (reference sequence). CDR3 nucleotides: TGTGCCAGTAGGCAGCACTGGTCCGGGGCCAACGTCCTGACTTTC. It is translated as CASRQHWSGANVLTF.

This chain links TRBV25-1 with TRBJ1-1; 8 bases are shared with TRBD1. Trimming cost V 3 bases and J 5 bases; bases outside gene matches: 11. CDR1 MGHDK and CDR2 SYGVNS come from the germline V gene. This CDR3 is 16 amino acids long. CDR3 in amino acids: CASSDPLYRGGTEAFF. The DNA for the CDR3 is TGTGCCAGCAGTGACCCACTATACAGGGGGGGGACTGAAGCTTTCTTT. The full variable domain, completed using reference TRBV25-1 and TRBJ1-1, is EADIYQTPRYLVIGTGKKITLECSQTMGHDKMYWYQQDPGMELHLIHYSYGVNSTEKGDLSSESTVSRIRTEHFPLTLESARPSHTSQYLCASSDPLYRGGTEAFFGQGTRLTVV.

The rearrangement joins TRBV30 to TRBJ2-1, with 8 bases aligning to TRBD2. V lost 0 bases and J lost 11; bases outside the gene matches: 3. This CDR3 region has 12 residues. The V gene's germline CDR1 is GTSNPN and CDR2 SVGIG (reference sequence). The CDR3 here is CAWSVRGGQQFF. CDR3 DNA: TGTGCCTGGAGTGTACGGGGGGGTCAGCAGTTCTTC. Full variable domain (rest looked up from reference TRBV30 and TRBJ2-1): SQTIHQWPATLVQPVGSPLSLECTVEGTSNPNLYWYRQAAGRGLQLLFYSVGIGQISSEVPQNLSASRPQDRQFILSSKKLLLSDSGFYLCAWSVRGGQQFFGPGTRLTVL.

The rearrangement links TRBV10-2 to TRBJ2-3; 11 bases match TRBD2. The CDR3 spans 17 residues. Losses at the gene ends were 0 bases for V and 2 bases for J; bases not matched to a gene: 4. The germline gives CDR1 WSHSY, CDR2 SAAADI. This chain's CDR3 is CASSESGTSGFTDTQYF. CDR3 DNA: TGCGCCAGCAGTGAGTCAGGGACTAGCGGATTCACAGATACGCAGTATTTT.

The chain recombines TRBV14 with TRBJ2-1; 9 bases agree with TRBD2. Germline-derived CDR1 and CDR2 are SGHDN and FVKESK. Unmatched junction bases numbered 6, after V lost 3 bases and J lost 3 bases. This CDR3 spans 16 amino acids. The CDR3 region is CASSQTGLALYNEQFF. Here the CDR3 DNA reads TGTGCCAGCAGCCAGACAGGACTAGCGCTCTACAATGAGCAGTTCTTC.

This clone was counted once. This chain joins TRBV7-9 and TRBJ2-6; D uncertain. This CDR3 is 15 amino acids long. CDR1 SEHNR and CDR2 FQNEAQ come from the germline V gene (reference sequence). The V gene lost 1 base and the J gene lost 0 bases, with 4 bases spanning the gap. The chain's CDR3 is CASSLGRSGANVLTF. CDR3 in DNA: TGTGCCAGCAGCTTAGGACGCTCTGGGGCCAACGTCCTGACTTTC.

This clone was observed a single time. The rearrangement uses TRBV11-2 and TRBJ1-6, with D uncertain. V lost 1 base, J lost 1 base, and 11 bases lay in between. Germline assignment: CDR1 SGHAT and CDR2 FQNNGV. The CDR3 runs 17 residues. CDR3 in DNA: TGTGCCAGCAGCTTAGTGGGGTCGGGGTCCTATAATTCACCCCTCCACTTT. It yields the protein CASSLVGSGSYNSPLHF.

The genes are TRBV5-1 and TRBJ1-1, with TRBD1 matching 7 bases. CDR1 and CDR2 from the germline V gene are SGHRS and YFSETQ. V lost 5 bases and J lost 7; bases outside the gene matches: 17. The CDR3 runs to 16 residues. In DNA, the CDR3 is TGCGCCAGCAGTTTATCCCGGGACAGAACCCCGTATGAAGCTTTCTTT. Protein product: CASSLSRDRTPYEAFF.

This clone was counted once. At one end, the junction sequence differs from germline, possibly due to a read error. The chain couples TRBV7-7 to TRBJ2-7; D might be TRBD1 (6 bases). Germline assignment: CDR1 SSHAT and CDR2 FNYEAQ (reference sequence). This CDR3 spans 16 amino acids. Here the CDR3 DNA reads TGTGCTAGCAGCTTAGTAGCAGGGGCCTCGTCGAGCGAGCAGTACTTC. It specifies CASSLVAGASSSEQYF. Full variable domain (rest looked up from reference TRBV7-7 and TRBJ2-7): GAGVSQSPRYKVTKRGQDVTLRCDPISSHATLYWYQQALGQGPEFLTYFNYEAQPDKSGLPSDRFSAERPEGSISTLTIQRTEQRDSAMYRCASSLVAGASSSEQYFGPGTRLTVT.

This clone showed up just a few times. The V call is TRBV10-3, the J call TRBJ2-3, with TRBD1 identical over 12 bases. With 4 bases clipped from V and 5 bases from J, the junction kept 7 bases outside the gene matches. CDR3 size: 16 residues. Per the germline V gene, CDR1 is ENHRY and CDR2 is SYGVKD. In nucleotides, the CDR3 is TGTGCCATCAGTGGTACGGGACAGGGGGCCGGAGATACGCAGTATTTT. Translating gives CAISGTGQGAGDTQYF.

The chain couples TRBV2 to TRBJ1-1; the D is unclear. Between the trimmed V and J ends, which lost 2 bases and 1 base, there was a span of 5 bases. Germline values: CDR1 SNHLY, CDR2 FYNNEI. The CDR3 is made up of 13 amino acids. CDR3 residues: CASSESENTEAFF. The CDR3 coding sequence is TGTGCCAGCAGTGAATCGGAGAACACTGAAGCTTTCTTT. Using reference TRBV2 and TRBJ1-1 for the parts outside the CDR3, the full variable domain is EPEVTQTPSHQVTQMGQEVILRCVPISNHLYFYWYRQILGQKVEFLVSFYNNEISEKSEIFDDQFSVERPDGSNFTLKIRSTKLEDSAMYFCASSESENTEAFFGQGTRLTVV.

The chain uses TRBV2 and TRBJ1-2, with D perhaps matching TRBD1 (6 bases). Germline CDR1 is SNHLY and CDR2 is FYNNEI. This CDR3 spans 14 amino acids. The V end lost 7 bases, the J end lost 8 bases, and 20 bases lay between the germline ends. CDR3 DNA: TGTGCCAGCACCCAGGACAGCGAAAGTAGCGGCTACACCTTC. Translating it yields CASTQDSESSGYTF.

There are a few counts of this clone. This chain connects TRBV11-2 to TRBJ1-1, with a weak D call TRBD1 (5 bases). The CDR3 has 14 amino acids. Per germline, CDR1 SGHAT and CDR2 FQNNGV. Deletions cut 3 bases from V and 7 bases from J, with 15 bases between. CDR3 nucleotide sequence: TGTGCCAGCAGCTTTGAGGAGGGGATTAGTGAAGCTTTCTTT. It translates to CASSFEEGISEAFF.

The chain has TRBV7-9 and TRBJ2-7; D call uncertain. CDR3 length: 12 residues. The V gene's germline CDR1 is SEHNR and CDR2 FQNEAQ (reference sequence). The ends were cut back, 1 base at V and 3 bases at J, with 4 bases in the middle. Written as DNA, the CDR3 is TGTGCCAGCAGCTTAGGGGACTACGAGCAGTACTTC. The encoded protein is CASSLGDYEQYF.